These 8 T cell receptor beta chains originate from one sample sequenced in a study of CD8+ T cells in alopecia areata. RNA extraction and reverse transcription yielded cDNA as sequencing template. Sequenced by immunoSEQ multiplex PCR; TCRdb stores in-frame clones only, minus some. The profile shows fewer than 250,000 clones, roughly 40% of them singletons. Treatment in this sample: oral pan-JAK inhibitor, 5-10 mg twice daily. Sequenced here: CD4+ T cells sorted from blood, sampled between weeks 36 and 40, from a patient treated with tofacitinib. Receptor source: a human donor with alopecia areata.

This clone was picked up one time. The chain is built from TRBV30 and TRBJ2-7; the match to TRBD2 covers 13 bases. CDR3 length: 15 residues. J lost 7 bases, V lost 3 bases, and 9 bases had no gene match. CDR1 is GTSNPN, CDR2 SVGIG, per germline (reference sequence). The CDR3 nucleotides read TGTGCCTGGAGCCAAGGACTAGCGGGAGCAGGGGAGCAGTACTTC. Protein: CAWSQGLAGAGEQYF.

This clone was seen only a few times. This chain uses TRBV5-4 with TRBJ1-1; possibly TRBD1 for D (6 bases). The CDR3 loop spans 15 amino acids. Germline V gives CDR1 SGHNT, CDR2 YYREEE (reference sequence). Trimming took off 0 bases at V and 1 base at J, with 10 bases between the two ends. The CDR3: CASSLGRQANTEAFF. CDR3 DNA sequence: TGTGCCAGCAGCTTGGGGAGACAGGCGAACACTGAAGCTTTCTTT. The variable domain in full, with the rest retrieved from reference TRBV5-4 and TRBJ1-1, is ETGVTQSPTHLIKTRGQQVTLRCSSQSGHNTVSWYQQALGQGPQFIFQYYREEENGRGNFPPRFSGLQFPNYSSELNVNALELDDSALYLCASSLGRQANTEAFFGQGTRLTVV.

Remarks on this clone: The sample has other DNA sequences that encode this CDR3 too. The chain uses TRBV7-2 and TRBJ2-5; D is undetermined. CDR3 length: 11 residues. Per the germline V gene, CDR1 is SGHTA and CDR2 is FQGNSA. V was clipped by 5 bases and J by 2 bases, with 3 bases between them. The CDR3 reads CASSQQETQYF. The CDR3 DNA reads as TGTGCCAGCAGCCAGCAAGAGACCCAGTACTTC.

V is TRBV11-2 and J is TRBJ2-1, with D unclear. In germline, CDR1 is SGHAT, CDR2 FQNNGV. CDR3 length: 13 residues. V lost 5 bases to trimming and J lost 4 bases, with 9 bases between them. The CDR3 protein is CASSPLGYNEQFF. The CDR3 DNA follows: TGTGCCAGCAGCCCTCTTGGGTACAATGAGCAGTTCTTC.

This clone has a handful of counts. V gene TRBV5-1 combines with J gene TRBJ2-7, with 10 bases that match TRBD2. The V gene's germline CDR1 is SGHRS and CDR2 YFSETQ. This CDR3 contains 15 residues. After removal of 2 bases from V and 3 bases from J, the junction contained 5 bases not matched to a gene. The CDR3 loop reads CASSLSSGRRYEQYF. CDR3 coding DNA: TGCGCCAGCAGCTTATCTAGCGGGAGACGCTACGAGCAGTACTTC.

The table lists this clone with a count of one. The chain uses TRBV4-1 and TRBJ1-1, with 9 bases lining up with TRBD1. With 3 bases clipped from V and 4 bases from J, the junction kept 3 bases outside the gene matches. The CDR3 is 14 residues long. Germline-derived CDR1 and CDR2 are MGHRA and YSYEKL. As DNA, the CDR3 is TGCGCCAGCAGCCAGGGACAGGGAGCCACTGAAGCTTTCTTT. Residues: CASSQGQGATEAFF.

V usage is TRBV15 and J usage is TRBJ2-1; D call uncertain. Germline-derived CDR1 and CDR2 are LNHNV and YYDKDF (reference sequence). The V and J ends lost 0 bases and 7 bases respectively, with 10 bases between them. The CDR3 is made up of 14 amino acids. The CDR3 sequence is CATSRDLPENEQFF. Here the CDR3 DNA reads TGTGCCACCAGCAGAGATCTACCGGAGAATGAGCAGTTCTTC.

The chain combines TRBV6-5 with TRBJ2-4; 7 positions agree with TRBD2. Germline lookup yields CDR1 MNHEY and CDR2 SVGAGI. CDR3 size: 15 residues. With V trimmed by 5 bases and J by 1 base, 5 bases remained unmatched. The CDR3 nucleotides read TGTGCCAGCAGTATCAGCGGGATTGCCAAAAACATTCAGTACTTC. Protein: CASSISGIAKNIQYF.